This T cell receptor beta chain stems from a study of blood T cells in healthy people across ages (dated by TCRdb to about 2015). About the full investigation: In model experiments, roughly one uniquely barcoded TCR beta cDNA molecule per two T cells was captured by template switching. Age-related changes in TCR beta repertoire diversity were measured in the study by deep sequencing normalized with unique cDNA molecular identifiers. The donors were divided into four age groups: young (average about 15 years), middle-aged (roughly 42), aged (around 67) and long-lived (roughly 82). To avoid experimental bias, donors of different ages were distributed randomly across sequencing lanes. Two additional independent replicas of 1 million unique cDNA reads from the same blood draw were analyzed for two donors (one aged 18 to 29 and one aged 80 or older). General findings and caveats noted by the study authors: Total diversity estimates from one million sequenced T cells were considered lower bounds and underestimates. Conclusive comparison of naive and antigen-experienced compartments was prevented by the profiling of bulk unsorted PBMCs. Observed TCR beta diversity per million T cells fell roughly linearly with age, and a significant reduction was already apparent by age around 40. There was a strong correlation between observed TCR beta diversity and the percentage of naive T cells measured by flow cytometry. Compared with the aged group, the long-lived group had more naive CD4+ T cells, fewer expanded clones and increased TCR diversity, a pattern suggesting age selection. Because donor CMV infection status was unknown, age-related changes in expanded clonotypes were potentially confounded.

Preparation of the library involved 5' RACE. Reads for this sample came from an Illumina HiSeq 2500. A second PCR of roughly 6 to 12 cycles was performed with a sample-barcoded 5' primer and a J-beta primer mix. Each TCR beta cDNA molecule received a unique molecular identifier from a template-switch 5' adaptor carrying 12 random nucleotides. At least 2.5 million CDR3-containing paired-end reads were obtained from each sample. The Mint cDNA synthesis kit, primed by a TRBC-specific oligonucleotide, was used to synthesize first-strand cDNA from all RNA. After uracil-DNA glycosylase treatment, a first 18-cycle PCR used universal primers M1SS and BC2_uni_R on all cDNA. For the original study's pipeline: For normalization, 1 million high-quality reads, each with a distinct molecular identifier, were randomly selected from each sample. Instead of being binned into consensus sequences, reads with shared molecular identifiers were discarded. CDR3 identification, clonotype clustering and error correction used MiTCR with a Q25 quality threshold and the strictest error-elimination algorithm. A nonparametric unseen species model with Euler transformation was used to estimate lower-bound total TCR beta diversity. Using fastp trimming at Q25 and MiXCR clonotype assembly, TCRdb reanalyzed the public sequencing data and kept in-frame beta chains. Each CDR3 protein gets just one entry, which takes the most common genes and DNA from the rows behind it. The authors' filters were not applied to this entry. Present in this sample are some 730,000 distinct CDR3 sequences, 20% to 25% of which were seen just once. Approximately 20% of the sample goes to the ten largest clones.

Its CDR3 holds 18 amino acids, cysteine through phenylalanine. The kept DNA is CDR3 alone, 54 bases in frame from the first base. The V and J ends are trimmed by 3 bases and 0 bases, leaving 18 bases between them. In regard to this clonotype: What this receptor recognizes is not known. The record has no base qualities; no much larger clone is one base away.

Systemically healthy Caucasian individuals from Russia, 39 in total and aged about 6 to 90 years, were included as donors. About 9.8 milliliters of peripheral blood were drawn from each donor into EDTA-treated Vacutainer tubes. Ficoll-Paque density-gradient centrifugation was used to isolate PBMCs, with at least 6 million per sample. Total RNA, at least 6 micrograms per sample, was extracted from PBMCs with Trizol reagent. The percentages of naive CD45RAhigh/CD27high T cells were determined by flow cytometry on a PBMC aliquot from every donor. This TCR was sampled from a man aged 65-85 years in good health. The sequence is built from TRBV12-3 or TRBV12-4 and TRBJ1-3, with the D segment identity uncertain. Sequencing was done on a sample of blood. The CDR3 region reads CASSFFAPREPSGNTIYF. The sequenced DNA: TGTGCCAGCAGTTTCTTTGCCCCCCGGGAACCCTCTGGAAACACCATATATTTT.